The sequence of this T cell receptor (beta chain) was determined in a study of naive and memory T cell subsets. An oligonucleotide containing a UMI was ligated to the 3' end of TCR cDNA. This clonotype has just a few counts. Its specificity is unknown. The study, taken as a whole, reports: The RNA method is potentially sensitive to activation and differentiation changes.

The SP2 primer and nested alpha and beta constant region primers amplified ligated cDNA in four rounds. Alpha and beta constant region primers primed reverse transcription for blood and skin samples. TCRdb called the 5' RACE reads again in MiXCR, with one record for every CDR3 protein. The repertoire holds more than 45,000 distinct CDR3 sequences, with about 7% as singletons. The V and J ends lost 8 bases and 6 bases respectively, with 19 bases between them. The CDR3 extends over 15 amino acids. This TCR came from a male donor in good health. The chain joins TRBV12-3 or TRBV12-4 to TRBJ2-2; D remains ambiguous. The CDR3 is CASARNPLSSGELFF. DNA for the CDR3: TGTGCCAGCGCTCGTAACCCCCTTTCGTCCGGGGAGCTGTTTTTT.